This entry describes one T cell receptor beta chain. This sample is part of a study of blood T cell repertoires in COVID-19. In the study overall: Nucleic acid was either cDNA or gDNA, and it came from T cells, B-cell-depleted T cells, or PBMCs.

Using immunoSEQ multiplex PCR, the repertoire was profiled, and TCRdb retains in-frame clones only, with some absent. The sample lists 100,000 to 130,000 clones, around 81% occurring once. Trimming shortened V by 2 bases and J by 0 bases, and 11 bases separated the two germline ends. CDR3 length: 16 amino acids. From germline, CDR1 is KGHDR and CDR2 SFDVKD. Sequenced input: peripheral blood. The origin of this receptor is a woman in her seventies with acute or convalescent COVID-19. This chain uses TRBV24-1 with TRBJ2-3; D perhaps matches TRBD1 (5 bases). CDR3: CATSDWGRASTDTQYF. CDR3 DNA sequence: TGTGCCACCAGTGATTGGGGCAGGGCTAGCACAGATACGCAGTATTTT.